These 32 T cell receptor beta chains originate from one sample sequenced in a study of CD4 T cells in relation to SARS-CoV-2 and coronaviruses. Unexposed donor CD4+ T cells date from about 2011-2018, before the COVID-19 pandemic. The method was immunoSEQ multiplex PCR; TCRdb's version includes in-frame clones alone and lacks a portion of them. The sample records 65,000 or so clones, about nine tenths being singletons. The sample consisted of memory CD4+ T cells from PBMCs. Every receptor here comes from a human donor in good health.

The V and J genes are TRBV10-3 and TRBJ1-2; 8 positions agree with TRBD1. V dropped 7 bases and J dropped 6; count of bases not matched to a gene: 10. CDR1 ENHRY and CDR2 SYGVKD come from the germline V gene. The CDR3 extends over 14 amino acids. The CDR3 nucleotides are TGTGCCATCAATAACCCGGGACAGGATGATGGCTACACCTTC. It specifies CAINNPGQDDGYTF.

The chain joins TRBV5-6 to TRBJ1-2; 7 bases align to TRBD1. Germline V gives CDR1 SGHDT, CDR2 YYEEEE. The trim removed 2 bases at V and 10 bases at J, leaving 20 bases unmatched. CDR3 length: 17 amino acids. The CDR3 region has the DNA TGTGCCAGCAGCTTTATAAAACGCGCGAGGGGGCGCATCGACTACACCTTC. Its protein product is CASSFIKRARGRIDYTF.

The rearrangement joins TRBV7-3 to TRBJ2-3; TRBD1 matches 9 bases. The CDR3 totals 15 residues. V lost 3 bases, J lost 5 bases, and 6 bases stayed unmatched. Germline CDR1 and CDR2: SGHTA and FQGTGA. CDR3: CASSFRTGEGDTQYF. DNA for the CDR3: TGTGCCAGCAGCTTCCGGACAGGGGAGGGAGATACGCAGTATTTT.

This chain joins TRBV5-5 and TRBJ1-4; D gene unclear. The CDR3 consists of 15 residues. Germline assignment: CDR1 SGHKS and CDR2 YYEKEE (reference sequence). With 0 bases removed from V and 2 bases from J, the gap between germline ends came to 8 bases. The CDR3 bases are TGTGCCAGCAGCTTGGCACAGAGGACTAATGAAAAACTGTTTTTT. Translating gives CASSLAQRTNEKLFF.

The chain links TRBV5-6 to TRBJ1-1; D might be TRBD1 (5 bases). Germline V gene lookup returns CDR1 SGHDT and CDR2 YYEEEE. The CDR3 has 14 amino acids. V lost 0 bases, J lost 10 bases, and 16 bases lay in between. The CDR3 loop reads CASSLEGYGWVAFF. CDR3 coding DNA: TGTGCCAGCAGCTTGGAGGGGTATGGATGGGTAGCTTTCTTT. The variable domain in full, completed from reference TRBV5-6 and TRBJ1-1, reads DAGVTQSPTHLIKTRGQQVTLRCSPKSGHDTVSWYQQALGQGPQFIFQYYEEEERQRGNFPDRFSGHQFPNYSSELNVNALLLGDSALYLCASSLEGYGWVAFFGQGTRLTVV.

The CDR3 loop is CSVGQGPYGYTF. The CDR3 DNA reads as TGCAGCGTTGGACAGGGGCCCTATGGCTACACCTTC. J is TRBJ1-2 and V is TRBV29-1, with 8 bases lining up with TRBD1. This CDR3 comprises 12 residues. The V segment lost 4 bases and the J segment 4 bases; nucleotides outside the gene matches: 2. Germline CDR1 is SQVTM and CDR2 is ANQGSEA.

The chain recombines TRBV14 with TRBJ2-7; D is ambiguous. The CDR3 has 14 amino acids. Germline CDR1 is SGHDN and CDR2 is FVKESK. The V end was cut by 1 base, the J end by 3 bases, with 10 bases between. Here the CDR3 reads CASSQGPGVYEQYF. As DNA, the CDR3 is TGTGCCAGCAGCCAAGGACCTGGCGTCTACGAGCAGTACTTC. Based on the CDR3 plus reference TRBV14 and TRBJ2-7, the full variable domain is EAGVTQFPSHSVIEKGQTVTLRCDPISGHDNLYWYRRVMGKEIKFLLHFVKESKQDESGMPNNRFLAERTGGTYSTLKVQPAELEDSGVYFCASSQGPGVYEQYFGPGTRLTVT.

This chain joins TRBV19 and TRBJ1-5; D may be TRBD1 (5 bases). This CDR3 region has 12 residues. V was trimmed by 5 bases and J by 8 bases, leaving 10 bases between them. Germline V gives CDR1 LNHDA, CDR2 SQIVND (reference sequence). The CDR3 spells CASSLGGKPQHF. The CDR3 DNA sequence: TGTGCCAGTAGTCTCGGGGGGAAGCCCCAGCATTTT. Full variable domain (rest looked up from reference TRBV19 and TRBJ1-5): DGGITQSPKYLFRKEGQNVTLSCEQNLNHDAMYWYRQDPGQGLRLIYYSQIVNDFQKGDIAEGYSVSREKKESFPLTVTSAQKNPTAFYLCASSLGGKPQHFGDGTRLSIL.

This clone was seen a few times. V usage is TRBV19 and J usage is TRBJ2-2; TRBD2 matches at 7 bases. V was pared by 6 bases and J by 4 bases, with 8 bases of the junction left unmatched. The germline gives CDR1 LNHDA, CDR2 SQIVND (reference sequence). This CDR3 is 15 amino acids long. The CDR3 is CASRYGGGTTGELFF. The DNA for the CDR3 is TGTGCCAGTAGATACGGCGGGGGAACCACCGGGGAGCTGTTTTTT.

V and J are TRBV11-3 and TRBJ2-1; 7 bases align to TRBD1. The CDR3 sequence is 14 residues long. The germline V gene encodes CDR1 SGHNT and CDR2 YENEEA. With 4 bases clipped from V and 3 bases from J, the junction kept 3 bases outside the gene matches. CDR3 coding DNA: TGTGCCAGCAGCTACAGGGGATACTACAATGAGCAGTTCTTC. It yields the protein CASSYRGYYNEQFF.

This chain joins TRBV11-1 and TRBJ1-1; D unresolved. With 5 bases removed from V and 3 bases from J, the gap between germline ends came to 19 bases. Germline CDR1 SGHAT, CDR2 FQDESV (reference sequence). The CDR3 covers 16 residues. The CDR3 DNA sequence: TGTGCCAGCAGCCCTGGTTACACTGGAACGGACACTGAAGCTTTCTTT. This translates into CASSPGYTGTDTEAFF. Combining the CDR3 with reference TRBV11-1 and TRBJ1-1 gives the whole variable domain EAEVAQSPRYKITEKSQAVAFWCDPISGHATLYWYRQILGQGPELLVQFQDESVVDDSQLPKDRFSAERLKGVDSTLKIQPAELGDSAMYLCASSPGYTGTDTEAFFGQGTRLTVV.

V usage is TRBV19 and J usage is TRBJ2-2, with D perhaps assigned TRBD1 or TRBD2 (5 bases each). The V end lost 4 bases, the J end lost 6 bases, and 9 bases lay between the germline ends. The CDR3 consists of 13 residues. The germline V gene has CDR1 LNHDA and CDR2 SQIVND (reference sequence). This chain's CDR3 is CASSRGYAGELFF. CDR3 nucleotide sequence: TGTGCCAGTAGTAGGGGGTACGCCGGGGAGCTGTTTTTT.

The genes are TRBV19 and TRBJ2-2; D is perhaps TRBD1 or TRBD2 (6 bases each). There are 18 residues in the CDR3. Germline CDR1 and CDR2: LNHDA and SQIVND (reference sequence). V was shortened by 9 bases and J by 4 bases, with 27 bases between the two germline ends. The CDR3 sequence is CASLRDKGPRGATGELFF. Written as DNA, the CDR3 is TGTGCCAGCCTCCGGGACAAGGGCCCGAGGGGGGCCACCGGGGAGCTGTTTTTT.

The chain joins TRBV27 to TRBJ2-5, with D perhaps TRBD1 (5 bases). V was shortened by 2 bases and J by 0 bases, with 10 bases between the two germline ends. Germline-derived CDR1 and CDR2 are MNHEY and SMNVEV (reference sequence). This CDR3 is built from 15 residues. This chain's CDR3 is CASSLTRQYQETQYF. CDR3 in DNA: TGTGCCAGCAGTTTAACAAGACAGTACCAAGAGACCCAGTACTTC.

This clone was detected a few times. V gene TRBV5-6 combines with J gene TRBJ1-5, with 7 bases lining up with TRBD1. Germline loops: CDR1 SGHDT, CDR2 YYEEEE. The V and J ends lost 4 bases and 9 bases, in that order; junction bases with no gene match: 13. The CDR3 has 15 amino acids. The CDR3 coding sequence is TGTGCCAGCAGCCTGGGAGGGACAGTTGATCGGCCCCAGCATTTT. The encoded protein is CASSLGGTVDRPQHF.

The gene calls are TRBV7-2 and TRBJ2-7; D uncertain. The CDR3 loop spans 11 amino acids. V was clipped by 4 bases and J by 2 bases, with 3 bases between them. From germline, CDR1 is SGHTA and CDR2 FQGNSA. CDR3: CASSSTYEQYF. CDR3 in DNA: TGTGCCAGCAGCTCCACCTACGAGCAGTACTTC.

This chain joins TRBV5-4 and TRBJ2-1; 9 nucleotides agree with TRBD1. This CDR3 contains 16 residues. The junction had 11 bases not matched to a gene; V was cut back by 2 bases and J by 8 bases. Germline loops: CDR1 SGHNT, CDR2 YYREEE (reference sequence). The CDR3 is CASSFLIGTGRDEQFF. In DNA form, the CDR3 reads TGTGCCAGCAGCTTTCTGATTGGGACAGGGCGCGATGAGCAGTTCTTC.

For this clone: This sample includes further DNA sequences coding for the same CDR3. This sequence joins TRBV9 and TRBJ2-7; the D is unclear. The germline gives CDR1 SGDLS, CDR2 YYNGEE. Between the trimmed V and J ends, which lost 0 bases and 4 bases, there was a span of 5 bases. The CDR3 is 12 residues long. This CDR3 reads CASSVGGYEQYF. The CDR3 DNA is TGTGCCAGCAGCGTAGGTGGATACGAGCAGTACTTC.

The V call is TRBV30, the J call TRBJ2-3; D possibly corresponds to TRBD1 (6 bases). Trimming took 4 bases from V and 3 from J, leaving 17 bases between them. The germline CDR1 and CDR2 sequences are GTSNPN and SVGIG (reference sequence). The CDR3 is 15 residues long. CDR3 region: CAWNPTGTATDTQYF. The CDR3 DNA follows: TGTGCCTGGAACCCGACAGGAACTGCAACAGATACGCAGTATTTT. The full variable domain, its missing parts supplied by reference TRBV30 and TRBJ2-3, is SQTIHQWPATLVQPVGSPLSLECTVEGTSNPNLYWYRQAAGRGLQLLFYSVGIGQISSEVPQNLSASRPQDRQFILSSKKLLLSDSGFYLCAWNPTGTATDTQYFGPGTRLTVL.

The rearrangement uses TRBV5-4 and TRBJ2-5; TRBD1 is a possible D gene (5 bases). Trimming cost V 3 bases and J 2 bases, with 11 bases left between them. There are 14 residues in the CDR3. CDR1 is SGHNT and CDR2 is YYREEE in the germline V gene (reference sequence). The CDR3 loop reads CASSWKGWQETQYF. CDR3 in DNA: TGTGCCAGCAGCTGGAAGGGGTGGCAAGAGACCCAGTACTTC.

The V call is TRBV9, the J call TRBJ1-3, with D unresolved. Germline V CDR1 and CDR2: SGDLS, YYNGEE. The V end lost 3 bases, the J end lost 3 bases, and 10 bases lay between the germline ends. CDR3 length: 14 amino acids. As DNA, the CDR3 is TGTGCCAGCAGCGGGACCTTTGGTGGAAACACCATATATTTT. This gives the protein CASSGTFGGNTIYF.

In this sample, this clone turned up once. The chain carries TRBV18 and TRBJ1-4; D remains unclear. Trimming shortened V by 2 bases and J by 2 bases, and 6 bases separated the two germline ends. The CDR3 extends over 14 amino acids. CDR1 and CDR2 (germline): KGHSH, LQKENI. The CDR3 region has the DNA TGTGCCAGCTCACCAAGCTACACTAATGAAAAACTGTTTTTT. Translated, it gives CASSPSYTNEKLFF.

This chain links TRBV6-5 with TRBJ1-5, with D possibly TRBD1 on 6 matching bases. This CDR3 spans 14 amino acids. Looked up from germline, CDR1 is MNHEY and CDR2 is SVGAGI. Trimming took off 2 bases at V and 4 bases at J, with 9 bases between the two ends. The CDR3 is CASSYLGGNQPQHF. CDR3 nucleotides: TGTGCCAGCAGTTACCTAGGGGGGAATCAGCCCCAGCATTTT.

This clone rates as medium-sized. The chain joins TRBV18 to TRBJ2-7; 7 bases are shared with TRBD1. The CDR3 has 16 amino acids. V gave up 4 bases and J gave up 0 bases; unmatched junction bases: 9. Germline values: CDR1 KGHSH, CDR2 LQKENI. CDR3 region: CASSRIFGTDSYEQYF. CDR3 bases: TGTGCCAGCTCACGCATCTTCGGGACAGACTCCTACGAGCAGTACTTC.

This chain uses TRBV9 with TRBJ2-1, with 10 nucleotides matching TRBD2. Germline V gene lookup returns CDR1 SGDLS and CDR2 YYNGEE. This CDR3 is 16 amino acids long. V dropped 0 bases and J dropped 6; count of bases not matched to a gene: 6. CDR3 sequence reads: CASSVVAGGASNEQFF. In nucleotides, the CDR3 is TGTGCCAGCAGCGTAGTAGCGGGAGGCGCTTCCAATGAGCAGTTCTTC.

The chain combines TRBV23-1 with TRBJ1-3, with D possibly being TRBD1 (6 bases). Being an ORF, TRBV23-1 has a function that is uncertain. The CDR3 extends over 22 amino acids. V was trimmed by 0 bases and J by 0 bases, leaving 27 bases between them. CDR3 DNA sequence: TGCGCCAGCAGTCAATCAATGCATTCGAGGACAGAGCCCATTAACTCTGGAAACACCATATATTTT. Its protein product is CASSQSMHSRTEPINSGNTIYF.

V gene TRBV15 combines with J gene TRBJ1-4, with TRBD1 matching 7 bases. Per germline, CDR1 LNHNV and CDR2 YYDKDF (reference sequence). The CDR3 extends over 14 amino acids. V shed 5 bases, J shed 3 bases, and the junction held 3 bases outside the gene matches. As DNA, the CDR3 is TGTGCCACCAGCCCCGGGACAGCTAATGAAAAACTGTTTTTT. Encoded protein: CATSPGTANEKLFF.

V gene TRBV3-1 (or the pseudogene TRBV3-2) combines with J gene TRBJ2-7, with D tentatively TRBD2 (5 bases). V gave up 7 bases and J gave up 5 bases, with 18 bases separating them. The CDR3 spans 14 residues. From germline, CDR1 is LGHDT and CDR2 YNNKEL (reference sequence). Here the CDR3 DNA reads TGTGCCAGCACCCCAAGAGGGCTAGTTAACGAGCAGTACTTC. Its protein product is CASTPRGLVNEQYF.

The chain employs TRBV9 and TRBJ1-3; D is undetermined. V was pared by 0 bases and J by 1 base, with 11 bases between. This CDR3 is built from 16 residues. Germline CDR1 SGDLS, CDR2 YYNGEE. Here the CDR3 reads CASSVAGFLSGNTIYF. CDR3 bases: TGTGCCAGCAGCGTAGCTGGTTTTTTATCTGGAAACACCATATATTTT.

V gene TRBV11-2 combines with J gene TRBJ2-1, with a possible D match to TRBD1 (5 bases). Germline assignment: CDR1 SGHAT and CDR2 FQNNGV. This CDR3 is 12 amino acids long. Trimming shortened V by 2 bases and J by 8 bases, and 7 bases separated the two germline ends. The CDR3, as DNA: TGTGCCAGCAGCTTACAGGGTTATGAGCAGTTCTTC. It specifies CASSLQGYEQFF.

The sample holds a few counts of this clone. V gene TRBV18 combines with J gene TRBJ2-4; D is perhaps TRBD1 (7 bases). The CDR3 contains 14 residues. The germline gives CDR1 KGHSH, CDR2 LQKENI. Trimming cost V 6 bases and J 8 bases, with 17 bases left between them. CDR3 sequence reads: CASSNLRGEDIQYF. Written as DNA, the CDR3 is TGTGCCAGCTCGAACCTCAGGGGGGAGGACATTCAGTACTTC.

CDR3 nucleotide sequence: TGTGCCAGCAGTTTCCTCCCTAAGGAGCCCCAGCATTTT. Translating it yields CASSFLPKEPQHF. The chain couples TRBV27 to TRBJ1-5; unclear D gene. The germline gives CDR1 MNHEY, CDR2 SMNVEV (reference sequence). The CDR3 length is 13 residues. With 3 bases removed from V and 8 bases from J, the gap between germline ends came to 11 bases.